These 5 T cell receptor beta chains were sequenced from one sample in a study of naive and memory T cell subsets. An equimolar mix of two oligonucleotides served as the beta constant-region primer for TRBC1 and TRBC2. TCRdb itself ran the UMI-ligation and nested PCR reads through MiXCR, one entry per CDR3 protein. This table has 130,000 to 150,000 distinct CDR3 sequences, over 15% appearing once. Sequenced: naive CD4+ T cells from blood. These TCRs come from a human donor in good health.

This chain uses TRBV30 with TRBJ1-4, with 9 bases fitting TRBD1. The V gene's germline CDR1 is GTSNPN and CDR2 SVGIG (reference sequence). V was pared by 3 bases and J by 7 bases, with 9 bases of the junction left unmatched. This CDR3 comprises 15 residues. The CDR3 bases are TGTGCCTGGAGCGCCACAGGGGGCGATGGTGAAAAACTGTTTTTT. This sequence encodes CAWSATGGDGEKLFF.

The V and J genes are TRBV18 and TRBJ1-1; D unclear. V dropped 2 bases and J dropped 1 base, with 8 bases sitting between them. Germline loops: CDR1 KGHSH, CDR2 LQKENI. The CDR3 contains 14 residues. CDR3 residues: CASSPAARNTEAFF. For the CDR3, the DNA is TGTGCCAGCTCACCAGCAGCCAGGAACACTGAAGCTTTCTTT.

This rearrangement joins TRBV29-1 to TRBJ2-7; D possibly corresponds to TRBD2 (5 bases). This CDR3 has 14 amino acids. The ends were cut back, 4 bases at V and 1 base at J, with 14 bases in the middle. The germline gives CDR1 SQVTM, CDR2 ANQGSEA. The CDR3 nucleotides are TGCAGCGTTGCCCTAAGGACTGGATCCTACGAGCAGTACTTC. It yields the protein CSVALRTGSYEQYF.

The chain employs TRBV5-1 and TRBJ2-7, with D tentatively TRBD2 (6 bases). CDR3 length: 13 residues. Germline V CDR1 and CDR2: SGHRS, YFSETQ. V lost 0 bases and J 4 bases, leaving 8 bases between the germline ends. Written as DNA, the CDR3 is TGCGCCAGCAGCTTGGGACTAGAATACGAGCAGTACTTC. Protein product: CASSLGLEYEQYF.

This chain joins TRBV6-2 or TRBV6-3 and TRBJ2-5; 12 positions match TRBD2. The length of the CDR3 is 12 residues. The junction had 4 bases not matched to a gene; V was cut back by 7 bases and J by 10 bases. Germline V lookup: CDR1 MNHEY, CDR2 SVGEGT. The CDR3 DNA sequence: TGTGCCAGCACCCGGACTAGCGGGAACCAGTACTTC. This translates into CASTRTSGNQYF.